The rows below give T cell receptor beta chains drawn from one sample of a study of blood T cell repertoires in COVID-19. The method was immunoSEQ multiplex PCR; TCRdb's version includes in-frame clones alone and lacks a portion of them. This sample has some 100,000 clones, with roughly 80% found just once. Sample: peripheral blood. Source of these receptors: a middle-aged man with acute or convalescent COVID-19. Each CDR3 is given with its conserved first and last residue. Where a row states a size, it is once, few, many or the class of an expanded clone; other rows omit it.

v_call,clone_size,j_call,cdr3_aa
TRBV29-1,NA,TRBJ2-1,CSVVGYNEQFF
TRBV21-1,once,TRBJ1-5,CASSPPGTGYQPQHF
TRBV19,NA,TRBJ2-7,CASSVQGGDSYEQYF
TRBV24-1,NA,TRBJ2-1,CATSEEVDEQFF
TRBV7-3,NA,TRBJ2-7,CASSPGQGTYEQYF
TRBV18,few,TRBJ1-2,CASSLRAGLDYGYTF
TRBV27,NA,TRBJ2-3,CASSLELADTDTQYF
TRBV19,few,TRBJ2-5,CASSGQGAETQYF
TRBV3-1/TRBV3-2,few,TRBJ2-7,CASSQTDRAYEQYF
TRBV11-2,NA,TRBJ2-7,CASSKGQYEQYF
TRBV2,NA,TRBJ2-4,CASNVGRQGPKDIQYF
TRBV12-5,NA,TRBJ2-1,CASGLINRGQQFF
TRBV19,once,TRBJ2-3,CASSISLVKDTQYF
TRBV9,NA,TRBJ1-4,CASSKFPGQLNEKLFF
TRBV2,NA,TRBJ1-5,CASSEQGAGQPQHF
TRBV6-1,NA,TRBJ2-1,CASSEDSGLYNEQFF
TRBV28,NA,TRBJ2-7,CASSLGDRGDAQYF
TRBV7-6,few,TRBJ2-5,CASSPRGPTGETQYF
TRBV11-2,NA,TRBJ1-5,CASSLGTGGNQPQHF
TRBV2,once,TRBJ1-5,CASSVWQGSQPQHF
TRBV9,NA,TRBJ2-1,CASSPHGGSSYNEQFF
TRBV2,NA,TRBJ2-7,CASSEVDYEQYF
TRBV6-5,NA,TRBJ2-7,CASTGRESSYEQYF
TRBV2,few,TRBJ1-2,CASSDWGLGYTF
TRBV11-2,NA,TRBJ2-7,CASSRDREDEQYF
TRBV5-1,NA,TRBJ2-7,CASSLEGQHATQQYF
TRBV7-9,NA,TRBJ2-2,CASSLTGQGANTGELFF
TRBV19,NA,TRBJ2-4,CASSIASGSSYIQYF
TRBV9,NA,TRBJ2-1,CASSVDFLRGYNEQFF
TRBV7-9,NA,TRBJ2-2,CASSSRLAGGNTGELFF
TRBV2,NA,TRBJ2-2,CASSEALGAFTGELFF
TRBV9,NA,TRBJ2-7,CASSVDLDPSYEQYF
TRBV27,NA,TRBJ2-7,CASSYSGSYEQYF
TRBV3-1/TRBV3-2,NA,TRBJ1-6,CASSQGDIYLTVSPLHF
TRBV7-9,once,TRBJ2-7,CASSSSTGEQYF
TRBV20-1,NA,TRBJ2-7,CRATSGHEQYF
TRBV7-9,NA,TRBJ2-7,CASSPTGGSYEQYF
TRBV10-3,NA,TRBJ1-2,CAISAGTVYGYTF
TRBV29-1,NA,TRBJ1-2,CSVEWASNYGYTF
TRBV15,NA,TRBJ2-5,CATSRDRSQETQYF
TRBV30,NA,TRBJ1-2,CALDRGYGYTF
TRBV5-1,NA,TRBJ2-7,CASSSGTTILEQYF
TRBV24-1,NA,TRBJ1-1,CATSDTTGGHNTEAFF
TRBV28,NA,TRBJ2-1,CASSFPLHSSSYNEQFF
TRBV5-6,NA,TRBJ1-2,CASSLEAVANYGYTF
TRBV19,NA,TRBJ1-2,CASSTAGTGMNYGYTF
TRBV7-8,NA,TRBJ1-3,CASSLDPAPPSTGNTIYF
TRBV9,NA,TRBJ2-3,CASSVAGGLSDTQYF
TRBV20-1,NA,TRBJ2-7,CSARVSSLKYF
TRBV5-6,few,TRBJ2-1,CASSLGDRAYNEQFF
TRBV28,NA,TRBJ1-2,CASSTTTGDGYTF
TRBV27,NA,TRBJ1-6,CASSVAGTGYYSPLHF